This section outlines one T cell receptor (beta chain) sequence together with its context. No antigen is known for it. Sequence at one end of the junction differs from germline and may be a read error. The data were taken from a study of blood T cells in healthy people across ages (dated by TCRdb to 2013 to 2016). Some background on the complete study: Template switching captured roughly one uniquely barcoded TCR beta cDNA molecule per two T cells in model experiments. To avoid experimental bias, donors of different ages were distributed randomly across sequencing lanes. The donors were divided into four age groups: young (average around 16 years), middle-aged (almost 40), aged (about 61) and long-lived (nearly 85). For two donors (one aged 18 to 29 and one aged 80 or older), the study analyzed two additional independent replicas of 1 million unique cDNA reads from the same blood draw. To track age-related changes in TCR beta repertoire diversity, the study relied on deep sequencing normalized with unique cDNA molecular identifiers.

Study-wide findings and limitations: Observed TCR beta diversity per million T cells fell roughly linearly with age, and a significant reduction was already apparent by age about 38. Donor CMV infection status was unknown, potentially confounding age-related changes in expanded clonotypes. Compared with the aged group, the long-lived group had more naive CD4+ T cells, fewer expanded clones and increased TCR diversity, suggesting age selection. Because profiling used bulk unsorted PBMCs, naive and antigen-experienced compartments could not be compared conclusively. There was a strong correlation between observed TCR beta diversity and the percentage of naive T cells measured by flow cytometry. Estimates of total diversity based on one million sequenced T cells were considered lower bounds and underestimates.

Donors were 35 to 40 systemically healthy Caucasian individuals from Russia aged roughly 6 to 100 years. Ten milliliters of peripheral blood were drawn from each donor into EDTA-treated Vacutainer tubes. Ficoll-Paque density-gradient centrifugation was used to isolate PBMCs, with at least 6.5 million per sample. Trizol reagent was used to extract total RNA from PBMCs, with at least 6 micrograms per sample. The percentages of naive CD45RAhigh/CD27high T cells were determined by flow cytometry on a PBMC aliquot from every donor. Library preparation employed 5' RACE. TCRdb records Illumina HiSeq 2500 as the sequencer. The second PCR ran for roughly 6 to 11 cycles and used a J-beta primer mix along with a sample-barcoded 5' primer. A unique molecular identifier was introduced onto each TCR beta cDNA molecule by a template-switch 5' adaptor carrying 12 random nucleotides. At least 3 million CDR3-containing paired-end reads were obtained from each sample. The Mint cDNA synthesis kit, primed by a TRBC-specific oligonucleotide, was used to synthesize first-strand cDNA from all RNA. Following uracil-DNA glycosylase treatment, all cDNA underwent a first 18-cycle PCR with the universal primers M1SS and BC2_uni_R. The original pipeline was this. Normalization of each sample was performed by random selection of 1 million high-quality reads, each carrying a distinct molecular identifier. Instead of being binned into consensus sequences, reads that shared molecular identifiers were thrown out. MiTCR, with a Q25 quality threshold and the strictest error-elimination algorithm, was used for CDR3 identification, clonotype clustering and error correction. A nonparametric unseen species model with Euler transformation was used to estimate lower-bound total TCR beta diversity. TCRdb passed the public sequencing reads through fastp at Q25 and MiXCR, retaining productive beta sequences. Entries are consolidated by CDR3 protein sequence, retaining the most common genes and DNA. The V and J calls shown here were made by TCRdb, not taken from the authors' results. Here the sample has hundreds of thousands of distinct CDR3 sequences; about half occur a single time. The top ten clonotypes cover 30% to 40% of the sample.

Sequenced sample: blood. This clonotype originated in a woman aged 55-70 years in good health.

The CDR3 here reads CASTPATRVPYNEQFF. The nucleotide sequence reads TGTGCCAGCACCCCGGCGACAAGGGTCCCCTACAATGAACAGTTCTTC. This chain is built from TRBV6-2 or TRBV6-3 and TRBJ2-1; there is no confident call for the D gene. The CDR3 has 16 amino acids, counting the end cysteine and phenylalanine. Just CDR3 DNA is preserved here, 48 bases in frame from base 1. CDR1 and CDR2 were assigned from the germline V gene as MNHEY and SVGEGT.